This TCR beta chain originates from a study of radiotherapy plus CTLA-4 blockade in lung cancer. Study outcomes and limitations: TCR clones of tumor origin grew in blood after radiotherapy plus ipilimumab.

Measured with immunoSEQ multiplex PCR; TCRdb has only the in-frame clones, and not every one. The table lists tens of thousands of clones, 76% of them singletons. For this clone: Its antigen is not identified.

Deletions cut 0 bases from V and 1 base from J, with 5 bases between. The CDR3 length is 14 residues. Germline lookup yields CDR1 LGHNA and CDR2 YSLEER. The V gene is TRBV4-3, the J gene TRBJ2-3; unclear D gene. The sequencing here drew on peripheral blood, taken from a patient treated with radiotherapy plus ipilimumab. This receptor was identified in a human donor with non-small cell lung cancer who had stable disease on radiotherapy plus ipilimumab. This CDR3 is CASSQEGGTDTQYF. CDR3 nucleotide sequence: TGCGCCAGCAGCCAAGAAGGCGGCACAGATACGCAGTATTTT.